These 23 T cell receptor beta chains were all obtained from the same sample, sequenced in a study of CXCR3-negative and CXCR3-positive naive CD8 T cells. Via 5' RACE with UMI labels, TRB cDNA libraries were prepared. With the 5' RACE reads reprocessed, TCRdb shows one record per CDR3 protein and no DNA. Here the sample table reports over 45,000 distinct CDR3 sequences. Sample: naive CXCR3- CD8+ T cells from blood. Indicated subset: CD45RO-CCR7+CD27+CD95- naive CD8+ T cells lacking CXCR3 (TNR3-). Receptor source: a human donor in good health. Some clones in this sample may be carry-over from other donors' samples.

The V call is TRBV7-9, the J call TRBJ1-2; as DNA is missing, the TRBD1 call by TCRdb cannot be tested. This CDR3 has 15 amino acids. Germline CDR1 reads SEHNR; CDR2 reads FQNEAQ (reference sequence). The CDR3 loop reads CASSSGDSPNYGYTF.

V and J are TRBV29-1 and TRBJ2-1. The CDR3 covers 12 residues. Germline V gene data show CDR1 as SQVTM and CDR2 as ANQGSEA. This CDR3 reads CSVDPGRDEQFF.

CDR3 sequence: CASSEGRGSHTEAFF. This sequence joins TRBV25-1 and TRBJ1-1. Germline assignment: CDR1 MGHDK and CDR2 SYGVNS. CDR3 size: 15 residues.

The chain recombines TRBV24-1 with TRBJ2-1; with no DNA, the TCRdb D assignment of TRBD1 cannot be verified. This CDR3 has 14 amino acids. Germline V CDR1 and CDR2: KGHDR, SFDVKD. This CDR3 is CATSLGQGALGQFF.

The chain combines TRBV29-1 with TRBJ2-1; the D gene TCRdb calls, TRBD2, cannot be checked with no DNA. The CDR3 runs 12 residues. Germline V gene lookup returns CDR1 SQVTM and CDR2 ANQGSEA. The CDR3: CSVGLGTNAQFF.

The chain carries TRBV20-1 and TRBJ2-3; the D call of TRBD2 rests on TCRdb alone, since no DNA is present to check it. The CDR3 totals 13 residues. Germline-derived CDR1 and CDR2 are DFQATT and SNEGSKA (reference sequence). CDR3 loop: CSAHLAATDTQYF.

This rearrangement joins TRBV20-1 to TRBJ1-6; TCRdb's D gene call, TRBD1, goes unchecked for lack of DNA. The CDR3 is 14 residues long. Germline CDR1 reads DFQATT; CDR2 reads SNEGSKA (reference sequence). This CDR3 is CSAADRESYSPLHF.

This chain joins TRBV15 and TRBJ2-1; TCRdb names TRBD1, which stays unverified in the absence of DNA. Germline lookup yields CDR1 LNHNV and CDR2 YYDKDF (reference sequence). The CDR3 runs to 14 residues. The CDR3 is CATSQQGRGYEQFF. The full variable domain, in which reference TRBV15 and TRBJ2-1 provide the parts outside the CDR3, is DAMVIQNPRYQVTQFGKPVTLSCSQTLNHNVMYWYQQKSSQAPKLLFHYYDKDFNNEADTPDNFQSRRPNTSFCFLDIRSPGLGDTAMYLCATSQQGRGYEQFFGPGTRLTVL.

This chain joins TRBV6-4 and TRBJ2-3; TCRdb picks TRBD2, but there is no DNA to check that call. This CDR3 has 15 amino acids. CDR1 MRHNA and CDR2 SNTAGT come from the germline V gene. This CDR3 is CASSDSGGATDTQYF.

The rearrangement uses TRBV5-1 and TRBJ1-3; no DNA is available, so the TRBD1 call from TCRdb remains unchecked. This CDR3 spans 16 amino acids. The V gene's germline CDR1 is SGHRS and CDR2 YFSETQ. CDR3 sequence reads: CASSLGARGPGNTIYF. Full variable domain (missing parts from reference TRBV5-1 and TRBJ1-3): KAGVTQTPRYLIKTRGQQVTLSCSPISGHRSVSWYQQTPGQGLQFLFEYFSETQRNKGNFPGRFSGRQFSNSRSEMNVSTLELGDSALYLCASSLGARGPGNTIYFGEGSWLTVV.

The gene calls are TRBV23-1 and TRBJ1-5; the TRBD1 assignment by TCRdb is unverifiable without DNA. TRBV23-1 is annotated as an ORF whose role is uncertain. The CDR3 spans 21 residues. CDR3 sequence: CASSQSRSRAPSIRSNQPQHF.

The gene calls are TRBV5-1 and TRBJ2-7. CDR1 and CDR2 (germline): SGHRS, YFSETQ. This CDR3 is 13 amino acids long. CDR3 region: CASSLDSAYEQYF.

The chain combines TRBV7-6 with TRBJ2-1; TCRdb calls TRBD1, which cannot be checked without DNA. The CDR3 runs 13 residues. CDR1 is SGHVS, CDR2 FNYEAQ, per germline. The CDR3 spells CASSFTGSGEQFF.

J is TRBJ2-7 and V is TRBV4-3; TCRdb picks TRBD1, but there is no DNA to check that call. This CDR3 is 15 amino acids long. The V gene's germline CDR1 is LGHNA and CDR2 YSLEER. The CDR3 sequence is CASSQDRGTAYEQYF.

The rearrangement uses TRBV20-1 and TRBJ2-3. Germline V gene lookup returns CDR1 DFQATT and CDR2 SNEGSKA (reference sequence). The CDR3 consists of 14 residues. CDR3 in amino acids: CSARMAVSTDTQYF.

The V gene is TRBV7-6, the J gene TRBJ1-1; TCRdb proposes TRBD1, but this gene call is untestable without DNA. The CDR3 sequence is 16 residues long. Germline values: CDR1 SGHVS, CDR2 FNYEAQ. This chain's CDR3 is CASSLGAGTLGTEAFF.

The genes are TRBV19 and TRBJ2-5; TCRdb returns TRBD2, unconfirmable since there is no DNA. The CDR3 has 14 residues. Germline V gene data show CDR1 as LNHDA and CDR2 as SQIVND (reference sequence). Here the CDR3 reads CASSPYEGPETQYF.

V and J are TRBV7-9 and TRBJ1-5; without DNA, the TCRdb call of TRBD1 cannot be checked. Germline V CDR1 and CDR2: SEHNR, FQNEAQ (reference sequence). The CDR3 is 15 amino acids. CDR3 region: CASSLTGIGIQPQHF.

The chain uses TRBV7-8 and TRBJ1-5. Germline CDR1 SGHVS, CDR2 FQNEAQ. The CDR3 sequence is 14 residues long. CDR3: CASSPEDENQPQHF.

V and J are TRBV4-1 and TRBJ2-7; TCRdb calls TRBD1, which cannot be checked without DNA. The CDR3 length is 17 residues. Looked up from germline, CDR1 is MGHRA and CDR2 is YSYEKL. The CDR3 is CASSRAAAGQASYEQYF.

This rearrangement joins TRBV3-1 to TRBJ2-3; TCRdb proposes TRBD1, but this gene call is untestable without DNA. The CDR3 covers 15 residues. CDR1 is LGHDT, CDR2 YNNKEL, per germline (reference sequence). The CDR3 loop is CASSQGWGDTDTQYF.

The chain combines TRBV29-1 with TRBJ2-2. The CDR3 spans 14 residues. From germline, CDR1 is SQVTM and CDR2 ANQGSEA. The CDR3 loop is CSVEKQPNTGELFF.

The chain joins TRBV6-1 to TRBJ2-5; the TCRdb D gene call, TRBD1, has no DNA to confirm it. The CDR3 length is 17 residues. The germline CDR1 and CDR2 sequences are MNHNS and SASEGT. This chain's CDR3 is CASRTQTGRGNQETQYF.